The text below deals with one TCR beta chain. With 0 bases clipped from V and 5 bases from J, the junction kept 7 bases outside the gene matches. The CDR3 extends over 16 amino acids. In germline, CDR1 is MGHRA, CDR2 YSYEKL. The data were taken from a study of cytomegalovirus exposure and HLA in healthy donors. 13 Jbeta primers and 60 Vbeta primers were used for the PCR. Assay: immunoSEQ multiplex PCR; the TCRdb copy retains only in-frame clones and omits some. The sample has 100,000 to 150,000 clones; roughly 10% are singletons. This receptor was obtained from a woman aged 18-29 years in good health and CMV-seropositive. The chain links TRBV4-1 to TRBJ1-1, with 9 bases lining up with TRBD1. The specimen sequenced was PBMCs. As DNA, the CDR3 is TGCGCCAGCAGCCAAGACCGACAGGGGGGGAGAACTGAAGCTTTCTTT. As protein: CASSQDRQGGRTEAFF.